This T cell receptor beta chain was sequenced for a study of beta chain features in type 1 diabetes. Study-wide findings and caveats: VDJ junctions in type 1 diabetes patients carried more deletions and fewer insertions. High-TCR-expressing cells could be over-represented by cDNA sequencing.

This clone showed up just a few times. Its antigen remains unidentified. The ends lost 4 bases at V and 5 bases at J; junction bases unmatched: 1. Germline CDR1 and CDR2: LNHDA and SQIVND (reference sequence). This CDR3 has 13 residues. All of the isolated RNA was reverse transcribed, so expressed TCRB transcripts were sequenced. The method was immunoSEQ multiplex PCR; TCRdb's version includes in-frame clones alone and lacks a portion of them. This table has approximately 400,000 clones, over 12% appearing once. In total, each donor contributed a single heparinised blood draw that averaged approximately 120 mL. Sorting of CD4+ naive, central memory, regulatory and stem cell-like memory cells was performed via CD45RO/CCR7/CD25/CD127/CD95/CD27.

The chain has TRBV19 and TRBJ2-5, with 10 bases that match TRBD1. The TCR was taken from a woman between 18 and 30 years old in good health. The sample taken for sequencing was naive CD4+ T cells from blood. This chain's CDR3 is CASSTDRGETQYF. The CDR3 DNA follows: TGTGCCAGTAGTACGGACAGGGGGGAGACCCAGTACTTC.